The entry below gives a single T cell receptor (beta chain) sequence along with its context. Its target is not known. PCR was performed using 60 Vbeta and 13 Jbeta primers. The repertoire was sequenced with immunoSEQ multiplex PCR; TCRdb's copy has only in-frame clones and lacks some. The data contain under 150,000 clones, 80% to 90% of them seen just once; the ten biggest clones take up around 6.4%. This record belongs to a study of cytomegalovirus exposure and HLA in healthy donors. Points from the study as a whole: Most TCR sequences were uncommon, yet certain public TCRs appeared in many donors.

Trimming removed 5 bases at V and 0 bases at J, with 11 bases between. This CDR3 comprises 16 residues. Germline CDR1 is PRHDT and CDR2 is FYEKMQ (reference sequence). This clonotype was obtained from a woman aged 40 to 50 in good health and CMV-seropositive. The chain uses TRBV13 and TRBJ1-6, with D tentatively TRBD1 (6 bases). The sequencing sample was made of PBMCs. CDR3 protein: CASSVTGSSYNSPLHF. CDR3 coding DNA: TGTGCCAGCAGCGTTACAGGGAGCTCCTATAATTCACCCCTCCACTTT.